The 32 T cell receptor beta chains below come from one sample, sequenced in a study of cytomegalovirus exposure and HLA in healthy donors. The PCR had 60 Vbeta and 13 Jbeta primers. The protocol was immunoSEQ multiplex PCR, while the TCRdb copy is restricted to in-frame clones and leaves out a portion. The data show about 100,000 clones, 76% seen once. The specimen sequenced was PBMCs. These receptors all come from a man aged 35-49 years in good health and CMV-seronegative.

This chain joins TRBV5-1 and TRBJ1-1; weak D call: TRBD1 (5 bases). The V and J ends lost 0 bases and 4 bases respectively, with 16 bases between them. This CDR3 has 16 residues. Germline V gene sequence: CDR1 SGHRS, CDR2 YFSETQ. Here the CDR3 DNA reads TGCGCCAGCAGCTTGGGTCAGACGGGGGGGGGCACTGAAGCTTTCTTT. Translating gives CASSLGQTGGGTEAFF.

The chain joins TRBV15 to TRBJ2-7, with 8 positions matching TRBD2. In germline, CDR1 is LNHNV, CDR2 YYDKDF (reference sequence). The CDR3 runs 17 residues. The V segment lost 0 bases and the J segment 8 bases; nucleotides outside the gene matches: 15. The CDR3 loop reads CATSRDTPRAGDTKQYV. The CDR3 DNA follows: TGTGCCACCAGCAGAGATACCCCTAGAGCGGGGGACACGAAGCAGTACGTC.

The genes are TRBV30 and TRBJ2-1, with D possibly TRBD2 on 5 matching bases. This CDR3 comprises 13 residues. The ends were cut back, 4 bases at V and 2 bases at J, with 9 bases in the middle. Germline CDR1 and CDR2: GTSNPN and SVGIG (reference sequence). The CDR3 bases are TGTGCCTGGAAGCTAGCTCCCTACAATGAGCAGTTCTTC. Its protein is CAWKLAPYNEQFF. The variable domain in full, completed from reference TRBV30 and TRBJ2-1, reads SQTIHQWPATLVQPVGSPLSLECTVEGTSNPNLYWYRQAAGRGLQLLFYSVGIGQISSEVPQNLSASRPQDRQFILSSKKLLLSDSGFYLCAWKLAPYNEQFFGPGTRLTVL.

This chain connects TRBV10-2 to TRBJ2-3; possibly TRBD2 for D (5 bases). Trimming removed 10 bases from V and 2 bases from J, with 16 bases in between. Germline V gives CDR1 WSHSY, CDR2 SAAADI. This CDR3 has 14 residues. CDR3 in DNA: TGCGCCACCTGGAGGTTGCAAGCCACAGATACGCAGTATTTT. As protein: CATWRLQATDTQYF.

The chain's CDR3 is CASSGQGTASYEQYF. CDR3 sequence (DNA): TGTGCCAGCAGTGGACAAGGGACAGCCTCCTACGAGCAGTACTTC. The chain is built from TRBV6-6 and TRBJ2-7, with 7 bases aligning to TRBD1. The V segment lost 5 bases and the J segment 0 bases; nucleotides outside the gene matches: 7. This CDR3 region has 15 residues. CDR1 and CDR2 (germline): MNHNY, SVGAGI (reference sequence).

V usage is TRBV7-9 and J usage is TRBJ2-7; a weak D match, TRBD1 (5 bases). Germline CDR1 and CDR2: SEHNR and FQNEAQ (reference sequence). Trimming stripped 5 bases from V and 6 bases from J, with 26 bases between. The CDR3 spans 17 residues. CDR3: CASSPTGQGPLNREQYF. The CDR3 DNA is TGTGCCAGCAGCCCAACGGGTCAGGGTCCCCTAAACCGCGAGCAGTACTTC.

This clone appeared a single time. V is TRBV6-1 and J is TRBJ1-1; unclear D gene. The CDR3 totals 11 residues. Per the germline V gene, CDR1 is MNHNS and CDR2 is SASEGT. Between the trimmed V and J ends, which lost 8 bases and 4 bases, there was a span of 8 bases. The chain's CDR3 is CASGPGTEAFF. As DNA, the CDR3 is TGTGCCAGCGGGCCCGGCACTGAAGCTTTCTTT.

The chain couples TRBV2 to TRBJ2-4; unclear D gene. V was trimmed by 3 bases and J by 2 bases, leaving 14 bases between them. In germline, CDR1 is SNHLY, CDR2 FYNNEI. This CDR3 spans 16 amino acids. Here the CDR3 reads CASSEQLSDSKNIQYF. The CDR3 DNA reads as TGTGCCAGCAGTGAGCAGTTATCAGACTCCAAAAACATTCAGTACTTC.

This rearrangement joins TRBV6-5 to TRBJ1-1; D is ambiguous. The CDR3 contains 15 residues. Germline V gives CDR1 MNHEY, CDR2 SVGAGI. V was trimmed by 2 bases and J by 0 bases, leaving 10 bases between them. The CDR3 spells CASSYSLILNTEAFF. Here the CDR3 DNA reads TGTGCCAGCAGTTACAGCCTGATATTGAACACTGAAGCTTTCTTT.

The CDR3 spells CASLAGQITDGYTF. CDR3 DNA sequence: TGTGCCAGCCTCGCGGGACAGATAACTGATGGCTACACCTTC. The rearrangement links TRBV2 to TRBJ1-2; TRBD1 matches at 7 bases. Germline CDR1 and CDR2: SNHLY and FYNNEI. This CDR3 has 14 amino acids. Trimming cost V 8 bases and J 6 bases; bases outside gene matches: 12. Based on the CDR3 plus reference TRBV2 and TRBJ1-2, the full variable domain is EPEVTQTPSHQVTQMGQEVILRCVPISNHLYFYWYRQILGQKVEFLVSFYNNEISEKSEIFDDQFSVERPDGSNFTLKIRSTKLEDSAMYFCASLAGQITDGYTFGSGTRLTVV.

This CDR3 is CASSRGLPDSGNTIYF. The CDR3 coding sequence is TGTGCCAGCAGCCGGGGACTCCCTGACTCTGGAAACACCATATATTTT. This rearrangement joins TRBV7-8 to TRBJ1-3, with D possibly TRBD1 on 5 matching bases. The germline gives CDR1 SGHVS, CDR2 FQNEAQ. The CDR3 has 16 residues. V dropped 5 bases and J dropped 0 bases, with 14 bases sitting between them.

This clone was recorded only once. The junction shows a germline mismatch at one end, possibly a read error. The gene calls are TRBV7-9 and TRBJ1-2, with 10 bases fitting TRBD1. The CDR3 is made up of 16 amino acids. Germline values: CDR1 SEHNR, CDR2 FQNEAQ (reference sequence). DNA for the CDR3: TGTTCCAGCAGCTCATTCGCCGGGACAGGGGTCTATGGCTACACCTTC. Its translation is CSSSSFAGTGVYGYTF. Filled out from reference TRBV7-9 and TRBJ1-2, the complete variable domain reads DTGVSQNPRHKITKRGQNVTFRCDPISEHNRLYWYRQTLGQGPEFLTYFQNEAQLEKSRLLSDRFSAERPKGSFSTLEIQRTEQGDSAMYLCSSSSFAGTGVYGYTFGSGTRLTVV.

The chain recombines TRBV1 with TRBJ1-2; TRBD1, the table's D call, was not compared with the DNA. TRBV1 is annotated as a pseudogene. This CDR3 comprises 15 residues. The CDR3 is CTSSQDRGGGYGYTF. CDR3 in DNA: TGCACCAGCAGCCAGGACAGGGGGGGAGGCTATGGCTACACCTTC.

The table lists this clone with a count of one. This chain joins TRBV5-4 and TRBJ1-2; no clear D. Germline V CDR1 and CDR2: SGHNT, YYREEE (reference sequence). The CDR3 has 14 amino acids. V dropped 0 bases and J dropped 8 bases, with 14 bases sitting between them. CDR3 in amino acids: CASSLGFGVGGYTF. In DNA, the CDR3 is TGTGCCAGCAGCTTGGGTTTCGGCGTGGGCGGCTACACCTTC.

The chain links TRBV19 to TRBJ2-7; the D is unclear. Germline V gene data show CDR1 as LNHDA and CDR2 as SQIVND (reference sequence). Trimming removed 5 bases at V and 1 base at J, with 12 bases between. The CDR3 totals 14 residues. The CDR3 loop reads CASSLDTHSYEQYF. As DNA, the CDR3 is TGTGCCAGTAGTCTTGACACGCATTCCTACGAGCAGTACTTC.

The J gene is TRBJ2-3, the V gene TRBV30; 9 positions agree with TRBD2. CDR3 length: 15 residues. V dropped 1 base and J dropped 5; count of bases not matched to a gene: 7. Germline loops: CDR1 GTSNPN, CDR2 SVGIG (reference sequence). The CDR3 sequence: CAWSDSSGDRDTQYF. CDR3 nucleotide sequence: TGTGCCTGGAGTGATTCTAGCGGGGACCGAGATACGCAGTATTTT.

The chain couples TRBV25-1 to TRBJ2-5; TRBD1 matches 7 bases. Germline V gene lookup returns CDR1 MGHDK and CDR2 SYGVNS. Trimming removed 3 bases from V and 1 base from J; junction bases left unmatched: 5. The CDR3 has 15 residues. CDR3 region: CASSDLGQAQETQYF. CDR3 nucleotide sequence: TGTGCCAGCAGTGACCTCGGACAGGCCCAAGAGACCCAGTACTTC.

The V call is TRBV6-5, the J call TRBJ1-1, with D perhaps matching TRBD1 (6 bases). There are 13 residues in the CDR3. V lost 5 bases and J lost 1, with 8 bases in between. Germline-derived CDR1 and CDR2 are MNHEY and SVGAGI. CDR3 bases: TGTGCCAGCAGTCGACAGGAGAACACTGAAGCTTTCTTT. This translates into CASSRQENTEAFF.

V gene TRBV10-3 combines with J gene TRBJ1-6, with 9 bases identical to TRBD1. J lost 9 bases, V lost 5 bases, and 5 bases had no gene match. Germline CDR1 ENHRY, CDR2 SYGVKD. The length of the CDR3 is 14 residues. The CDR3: CAISPQGAASPLHF. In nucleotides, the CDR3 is TGTGCCATCAGTCCACAGGGGGCAGCTTCACCCCTCCACTTT.

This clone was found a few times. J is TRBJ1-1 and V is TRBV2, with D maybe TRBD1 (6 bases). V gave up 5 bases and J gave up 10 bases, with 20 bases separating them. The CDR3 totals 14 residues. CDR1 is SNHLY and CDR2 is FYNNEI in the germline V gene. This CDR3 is CASSLGGPRGRAFF. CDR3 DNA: TGTGCCAGCAGTCTCGGGGGGCCCCGCGGGCGAGCTTTCTTT. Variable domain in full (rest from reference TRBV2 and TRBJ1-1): EPEVTQTPSHQVTQMGQEVILRCVPISNHLYFYWYRQILGQKVEFLVSFYNNEISEKSEIFDDQFSVERPDGSNFTLKIRSTKLEDSAMYFCASSLGGPRGRAFFGQGTRLTVV.

The DNA for the CDR3 is TGTGCCAGCAGCACGACAGTTGATCAGCCCCAGCATTTT. Protein sequence: CASSTTVDQPQHF. The V gene is TRBV27, the J gene TRBJ1-5; D perhaps matches TRBD1 (5 bases). V lost 6 bases and J 5 bases, leaving 11 bases between the germline ends. This CDR3 has 13 amino acids. CDR1 MNHEY and CDR2 SMNVEV come from the germline V gene (reference sequence).

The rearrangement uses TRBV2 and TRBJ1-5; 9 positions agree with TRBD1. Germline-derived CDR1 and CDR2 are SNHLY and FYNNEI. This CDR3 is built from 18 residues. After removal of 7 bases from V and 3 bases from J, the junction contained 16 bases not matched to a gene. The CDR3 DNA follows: TGTGCCAGCACAGGGCCGGGACAGGGCCTAGGACCCAATCAGCCCCAGCATTTT. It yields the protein CASTGPGQGLGPNQPQHF.

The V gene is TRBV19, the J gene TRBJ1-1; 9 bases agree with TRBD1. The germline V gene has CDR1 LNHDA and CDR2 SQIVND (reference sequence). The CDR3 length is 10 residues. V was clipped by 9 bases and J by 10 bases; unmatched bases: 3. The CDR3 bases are TGTGCCAGCGGGACAGGGTTAGCTTTCTTT. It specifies CASGTGLAFF.

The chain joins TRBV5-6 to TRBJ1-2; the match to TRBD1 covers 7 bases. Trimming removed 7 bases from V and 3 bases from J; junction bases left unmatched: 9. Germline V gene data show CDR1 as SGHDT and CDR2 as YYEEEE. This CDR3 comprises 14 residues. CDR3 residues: CASFRTGTDYGYTF. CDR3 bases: TGTGCCAGCTTTCGAACCGGGACAGACTATGGCTACACCTTC.

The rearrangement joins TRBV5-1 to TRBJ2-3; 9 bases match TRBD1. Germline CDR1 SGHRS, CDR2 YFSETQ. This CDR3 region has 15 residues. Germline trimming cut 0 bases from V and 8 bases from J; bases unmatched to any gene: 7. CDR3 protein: CASSLGTGGGVTQYF. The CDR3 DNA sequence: TGCGCCAGCAGCTTGGGAACAGGGGGCGGCGTTACGCAGTATTTT.

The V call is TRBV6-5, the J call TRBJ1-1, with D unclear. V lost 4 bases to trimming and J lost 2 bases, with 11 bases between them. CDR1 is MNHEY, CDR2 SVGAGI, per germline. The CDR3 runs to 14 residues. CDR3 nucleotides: TGTGCCAGCAGTTCCCGCAACTCTAACACTGAAGCTTTCTTT. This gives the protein CASSSRNSNTEAFF.

CDR3 sequence: CARPRAGGVGYTF. CDR3 nucleotide sequence: TGTGCGAGGCCTCGAGCAGGGGGCGTCGGCTACACCTTC. This sequence joins TRBV7-2 and TRBJ1-2; 8 bases agree with TRBD1. The CDR3 consists of 13 residues. Per the germline V gene, CDR1 is SGHTA and CDR2 is FQGNSA.

CDR3 DNA: TGTGCCAGCAGCTTGACAGGGTACACTGAAGCTTTCTTT. Translating it yields CASSLTGYTEAFF. The chain is built from TRBV7-3 and TRBJ1-1; 7 nucleotides agree with TRBD1. Germline V gene data show CDR1 as SGHTA and CDR2 as FQGTGA. The CDR3 has 13 residues. The V and J ends lost 3 bases and 3 bases, in that order; junction bases with no gene match: 1.

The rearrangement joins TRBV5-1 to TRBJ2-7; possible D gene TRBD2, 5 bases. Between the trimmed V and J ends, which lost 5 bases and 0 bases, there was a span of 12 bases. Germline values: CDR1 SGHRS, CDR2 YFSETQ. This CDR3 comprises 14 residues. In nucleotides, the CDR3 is TGCGCCAGCAGGCCGGAGGTCAGCTCCTACGAGCAGTACGTC. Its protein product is CASRPEVSSYEQYV.

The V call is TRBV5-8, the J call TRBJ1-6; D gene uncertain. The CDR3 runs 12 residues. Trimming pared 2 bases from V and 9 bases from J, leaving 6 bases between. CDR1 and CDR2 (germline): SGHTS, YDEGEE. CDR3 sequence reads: CASSFLASPLHF. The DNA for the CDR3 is TGTGCCAGCAGCTTCTTGGCTTCACCCCTCCACTTT.

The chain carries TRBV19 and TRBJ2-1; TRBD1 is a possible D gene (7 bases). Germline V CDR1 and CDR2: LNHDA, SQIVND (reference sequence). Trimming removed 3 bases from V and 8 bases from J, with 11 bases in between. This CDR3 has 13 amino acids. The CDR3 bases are TGTGCCAGTAGTATGGACAGGAGGGATGAGCAGTTCTTC. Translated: CASSMDRRDEQFF.

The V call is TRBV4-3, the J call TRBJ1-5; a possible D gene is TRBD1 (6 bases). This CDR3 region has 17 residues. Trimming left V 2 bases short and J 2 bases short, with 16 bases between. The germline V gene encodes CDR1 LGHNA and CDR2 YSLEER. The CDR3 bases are TGCGCCAGCAGCCAAACCACAGGGAGGGAGGGCAATCAGCCCCAGCATTTT. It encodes CASSQTTGREGNQPQHF.